This T cell receptor (beta chain) was sequenced during a study of vaccination and CD4 T cells after COVID-19. Study-level findings and limits: Within the convalescent patients, spike mono-reactivity was found in 304 of 307 vaccine-specific clones.

The CDR3 length is 15 residues. V was trimmed by 4 bases and J by 4 bases, leaving 17 bases between them. The V gene's germline CDR1 is SGHNT and CDR2 YYREEE (reference sequence). The assay that was used to sequence DNA from cultured CD4+ T cells was the Oncomine TCR Beta short-read assay. One entry per CDR3 protein results from TCRdb running MiXCR on the PCR reads. This table holds roughly 7,000 distinct CDR3 sequences, about 80% found once. The sample holds a few counts of this clonotype. Its antigen remains unidentified. Sample treatment: roughly 10-day PBMC culture with coronavirus spike peptide pools or control peptides (ViraFEST assay). It was on days 3 and 7 that half the medium was replaced with fresh IL-2 medium.

This TCR came from a human donor who had recovered from COVID-19. Source material: CD4+ T cells from blood, cultured in vitro. The rearrangement links TRBV5-4 to TRBJ2-5; D tentatively fits TRBD1 or TRBD2 (5 bases each). The CDR3 here is CASSKGTQSGETQYF. The CDR3 DNA reads as TGTGCCAGCAGCAAAGGGACCCAGAGTGGAGAGACCCAGTACTTC.